This TCR beta chain was documented in a study of blood T cell repertoires in COVID-19. This CDR3 region has 17 residues. Germline V CDR1 and CDR2: MNHEY, SMNVEV (reference sequence). Trimming removed 5 bases at V and 4 bases at J, with 23 bases between. The method was immunoSEQ multiplex PCR; TCRdb's version includes in-frame clones alone and lacks a portion of them. The data contain 30,000 to 35,000 clones, about 85% of them singletons. Sequencing used peripheral blood. The sequence derives from a human donor with acute or convalescent COVID-19. The donor label of this sample is uncertain. The chain employs TRBV27 and TRBJ2-5, with a tentative D call TRBD2 (7 bases). The DNA for the CDR3 is TGTGCCAGCAGTCCAGATCCCGGGGGGCCCCTGGGAGAGACCCAGTACTTC. This encodes CASSPDPGGPLGETQYF.